Below, 9 T cell receptor beta chains from the same sample are listed, as sequenced in a study of blood T cell repertoires in COVID-19. Measured with immunoSEQ multiplex PCR; TCRdb has only the in-frame clones, and not every one. Of roughly 290,000 clones listed, roughly 90% are singletons. Sequencing input: peripheral blood. These receptors all come from a woman in her sixties or seventies with acute or convalescent COVID-19.

The chain uses TRBV9 and TRBJ1-5; the D is unclear. The V end lost 0 bases, the J end lost 9 bases, and 13 bases lay between the germline ends. There are 14 residues in the CDR3. CDR1 is SGDLS, CDR2 YYNGEE, per germline. DNA of the CDR3: TGTGCCAGCAGCGTAGGAGGGTCCCAATCGCCCCAGCATTTT. It specifies CASSVGGSQSPQHF.

The rearrangement links TRBV4-1 to TRBJ1-4; 10 bases are a match to TRBD1. This CDR3 region has 17 residues. Trimming took 2 bases from V and 5 from J; bases not matched to a gene: 8. Germline V gene sequence: CDR1 MGHRA, CDR2 YSYEKL. The CDR3 loop reads CASSQRTPGQGNEKLFF. CDR3 in DNA: TGCGCCAGCAGCCAAAGGACCCCGGGACAGGGGAATGAAAAACTGTTTTTT.

The chain combines TRBV4-1 with TRBJ2-1; tentatively, D is TRBD2 (7 bases). CDR1 MGHRA and CDR2 YSYEKL come from the germline V gene. The CDR3 spans 17 residues. With 0 bases removed from V and 8 bases from J, the gap between germline ends came to 20 bases. The CDR3 DNA is TGCGCCAGCAGCCAAGATGGTGCGGGGGCCGTCGGGGATGAGCAGTTCTTC. Its protein is CASSQDGAGAVGDEQFF.

The rearrangement links TRBV11-2 to TRBJ2-7; D uncertain. Trimming took 7 bases from V and 3 from J, leaving 13 bases between them. Germline V gene sequence: CDR1 SGHAT, CDR2 FQNNGV. This CDR3 region has 13 residues. Here the CDR3 reads CASTTSLDYEQYF. CDR3 DNA: TGTGCCAGCACCACTTCCTTAGACTACGAGCAGTACTTC.

This clone was recorded only once. The rearrangement joins TRBV15 to TRBJ2-7; 8 positions match TRBD2. Unmatched junction bases numbered 11, after V lost 6 bases and J lost 4 bases. Germline CDR1 and CDR2: LNHNV and YYDKDF (reference sequence). The CDR3 has 15 residues. This chain's CDR3 is CATRGGGLESYEQYF. In nucleotides, the CDR3 is TGTGCCACCAGGGGCGGGGGACTAGAATCGTACGAGCAGTACTTC.

This rearrangement joins TRBV15 to TRBJ1-2, with D perhaps matching TRBD1 (6 bases). Between the trimmed V and J ends, which lost 2 bases and 7 bases, there was a span of 11 bases. CDR1 and CDR2 (germline): LNHNV, YYDKDF (reference sequence). The length of the CDR3 is 13 residues. CDR3 in amino acids: CATSRSLGGGYTF. The CDR3 region has the DNA TGTGCCACCAGCAGATCTTTAGGGGGTGGCTACACCTTC.

This chain links TRBV27 with TRBJ1-5, with 7 bases identical to TRBD1. After removal of 6 bases from V and 5 bases from J, the junction contained 7 bases not matched to a gene. Germline CDR1 is MNHEY and CDR2 is SMNVEV (reference sequence). This CDR3 is built from 14 residues. The CDR3 sequence: CASSPDREYQPQHF. In DNA form, the CDR3 reads TGTGCCAGCAGCCCTGACAGGGAATATCAGCCCCAGCATTTT.

This CDR3 reads CATSDFRENGYNEQFF. As DNA, the CDR3 is TGTGCCACCAGTGATTTTCGGGAGAACGGGTACAATGAGCAGTTCTTC. The chain combines TRBV24-1 with TRBJ2-1; D is possibly TRBD2 (6 bases). V lost 1 base to trimming and J lost 4 bases, with 13 bases between them. The CDR3 loop spans 16 amino acids. Looked up from germline, CDR1 is KGHDR and CDR2 is SFDVKD.

V gene TRBV19 combines with J gene TRBJ1-2; weak D call: TRBD1 (6 bases). The CDR3 extends over 12 amino acids. The V gene's germline CDR1 is LNHDA and CDR2 SQIVND (reference sequence). Deletions cut 9 bases from V and 2 bases from J, with 10 bases between. CDR3 sequence (DNA): TGTGCCAGCCCCACAGGGAACTATGGCTACACCTTC. Residues: CASPTGNYGYTF.